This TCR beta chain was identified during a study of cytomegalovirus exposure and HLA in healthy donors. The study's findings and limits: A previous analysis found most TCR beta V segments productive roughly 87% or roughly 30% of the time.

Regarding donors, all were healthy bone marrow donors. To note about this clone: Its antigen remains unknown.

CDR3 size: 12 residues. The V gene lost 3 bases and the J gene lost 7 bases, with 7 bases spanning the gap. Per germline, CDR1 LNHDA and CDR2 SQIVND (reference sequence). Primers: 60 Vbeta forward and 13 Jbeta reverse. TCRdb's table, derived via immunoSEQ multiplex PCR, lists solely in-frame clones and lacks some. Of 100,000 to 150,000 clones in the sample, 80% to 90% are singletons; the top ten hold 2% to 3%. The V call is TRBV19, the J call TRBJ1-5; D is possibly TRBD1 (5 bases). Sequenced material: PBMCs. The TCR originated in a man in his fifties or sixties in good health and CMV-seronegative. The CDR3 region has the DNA TGTGCCAGTAGTATGGGGGGGCAGCCCCAGCATTTT. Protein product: CASSMGGQPQHF.